What follows describes a single T cell receptor (beta chain). Seattle patients were enrolled while actively infected and followed longitudinally. The table came from immunoSEQ multiplex PCR; TCRdb's copy has only in-frame clones and leaves some out. The data contain about 150,000 clones, around 85% of them seen just once; the ten biggest clones take up 0.63%. This record comes from a study of blood T cell repertoires in COVID-19. The clonotype comes from a man in his sixties with COVID-19, enrolled during active disease. Source material: peripheral blood.

CDR3 in amino acids: CSAKDRLDNSPLHF. CDR3 coding DNA: TGCAGCGCTAAGGACAGGTTGGATAATTCACCCCTCCACTTT. V is TRBV29-1 and J is TRBJ1-6; 7 bases line up with TRBD1. The CDR3 extends over 14 amino acids. J lost 5 bases, V lost 7 bases, and 8 bases had no gene match. The V gene's germline CDR1 is SQVTM and CDR2 ANQGSEA.